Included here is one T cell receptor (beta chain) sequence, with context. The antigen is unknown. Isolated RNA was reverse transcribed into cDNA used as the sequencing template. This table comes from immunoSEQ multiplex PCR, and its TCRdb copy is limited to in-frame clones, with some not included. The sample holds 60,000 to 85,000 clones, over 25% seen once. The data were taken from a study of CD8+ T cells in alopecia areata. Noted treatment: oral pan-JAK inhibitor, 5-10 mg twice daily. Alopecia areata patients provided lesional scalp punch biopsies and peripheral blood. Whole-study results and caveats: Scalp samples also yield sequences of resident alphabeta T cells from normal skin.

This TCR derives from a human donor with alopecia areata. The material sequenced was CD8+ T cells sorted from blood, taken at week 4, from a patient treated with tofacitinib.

The CDR3 DNA follows: TGTGCCACCAGTGGGGCGGCATTAACCGGGGAGCTGTTTTTT. Protein product: CATSGAALTGELFF. The chain uses TRBV15 and TRBJ2-2, with a weak D call TRBD1 (5 bases). Germline CDR1 is LNHNV and CDR2 is YYDKDF (reference sequence). CDR3 size: 14 residues. Trimming took 6 bases from V and 5 from J, leaving 13 bases between them.